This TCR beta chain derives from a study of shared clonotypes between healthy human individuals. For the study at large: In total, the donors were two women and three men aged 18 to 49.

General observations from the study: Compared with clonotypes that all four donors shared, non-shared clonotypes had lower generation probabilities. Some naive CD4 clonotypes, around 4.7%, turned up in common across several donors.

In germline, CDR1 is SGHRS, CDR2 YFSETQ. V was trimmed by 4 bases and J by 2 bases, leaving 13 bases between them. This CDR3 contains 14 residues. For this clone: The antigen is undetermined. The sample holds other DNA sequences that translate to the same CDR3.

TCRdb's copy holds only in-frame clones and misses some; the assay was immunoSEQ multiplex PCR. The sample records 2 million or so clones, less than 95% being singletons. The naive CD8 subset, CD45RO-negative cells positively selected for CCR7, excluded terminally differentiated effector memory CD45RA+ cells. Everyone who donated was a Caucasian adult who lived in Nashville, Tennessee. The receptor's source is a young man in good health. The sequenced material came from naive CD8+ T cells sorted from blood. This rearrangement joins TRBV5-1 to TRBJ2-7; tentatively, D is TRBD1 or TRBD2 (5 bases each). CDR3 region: CASSPGTGPYEQYF. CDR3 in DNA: TGCGCCAGCAGCCCGGGGACGGGCCCCTACGAGCAGTACTTC.